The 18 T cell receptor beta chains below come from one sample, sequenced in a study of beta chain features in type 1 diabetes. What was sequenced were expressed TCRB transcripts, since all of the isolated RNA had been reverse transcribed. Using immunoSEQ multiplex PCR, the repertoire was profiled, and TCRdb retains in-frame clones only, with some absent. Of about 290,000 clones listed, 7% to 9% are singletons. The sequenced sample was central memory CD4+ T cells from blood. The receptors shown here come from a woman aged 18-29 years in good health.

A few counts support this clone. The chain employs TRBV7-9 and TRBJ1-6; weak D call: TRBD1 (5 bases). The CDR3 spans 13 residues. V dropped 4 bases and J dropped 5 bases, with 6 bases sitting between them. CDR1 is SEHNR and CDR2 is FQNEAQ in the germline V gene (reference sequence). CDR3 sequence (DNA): TGTGCCAGCAGCTCGACAGATAATTCACCCCTCCACTTT. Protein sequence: CASSSTDNSPLHF.

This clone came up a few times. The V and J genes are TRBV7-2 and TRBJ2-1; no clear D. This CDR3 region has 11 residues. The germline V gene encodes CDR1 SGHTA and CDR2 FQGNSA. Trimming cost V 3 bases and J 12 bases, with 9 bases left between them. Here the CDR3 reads CASSLEYRQFF. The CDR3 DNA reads TGTGCCAGCAGCTTGGAATATAGGCAGTTCTTC.

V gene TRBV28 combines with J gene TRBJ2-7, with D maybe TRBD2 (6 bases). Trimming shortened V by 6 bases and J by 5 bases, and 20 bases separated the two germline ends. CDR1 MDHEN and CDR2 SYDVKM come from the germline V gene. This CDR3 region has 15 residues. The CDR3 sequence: CASRGGPLPLNEQYV. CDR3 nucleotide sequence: TGTGCCAGCAGAGGAGGGCCACTTCCCTTGAACGAGCAGTACGTC.

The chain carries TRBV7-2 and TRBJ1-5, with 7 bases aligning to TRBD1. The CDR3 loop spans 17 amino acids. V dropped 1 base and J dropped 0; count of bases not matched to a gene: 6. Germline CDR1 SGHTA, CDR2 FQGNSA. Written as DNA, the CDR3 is TGTGCCAGCAGCTTAGGTAGGGGGCCCAATAGCAATCAGCCCCAGCATTTT. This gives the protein CASSLGRGPNSNQPQHF. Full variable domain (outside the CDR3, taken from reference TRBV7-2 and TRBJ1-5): GAGVSQSPSNKVTEKGKDVELRCDPISGHTALYWYRQSLGQGLEFLIYFQGNSAPDKSGLPSDRFSAERTGGSVSTLTIQRTQQEDSAVYLCASSLGRGPNSNQPQHFGDGTRLSIL.

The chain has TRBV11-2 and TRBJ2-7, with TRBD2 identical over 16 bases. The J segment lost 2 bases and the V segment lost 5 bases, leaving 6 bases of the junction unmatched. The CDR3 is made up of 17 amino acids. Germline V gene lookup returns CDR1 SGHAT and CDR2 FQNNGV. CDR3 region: CASSRGGLAGGPYEQYF. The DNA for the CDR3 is TGTGCCAGCAGCCGAGGGGGACTAGCGGGAGGGCCCTACGAGCAGTACTTC.

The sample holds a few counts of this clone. The CDR3 DNA reads as TGTGCCAGCTCACCAAGCTTGGCGGGAGGATCCTACAATGAGCAGTTCTTC. The encoded protein is CASSPSLAGGSYNEQFF. The chain recombines TRBV18 with TRBJ2-1; 8 bases are shared with TRBD2. Germline CDR1 is KGHSH and CDR2 is LQKENI. V trimming: 2 bases; J trimming: 1 base; junction bases outside the gene matches: 7. This CDR3 comprises 17 residues.

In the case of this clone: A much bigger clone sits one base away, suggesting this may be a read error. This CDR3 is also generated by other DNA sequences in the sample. As DNA, the CDR3 is TGTGCCAGCAGCTTTCTCTACGGTTCTACCGACGAGCAGTACTTC. It translates to CASSFLYGSTDEQYF. V and J are TRBV7-9 and TRBJ2-7; D is undetermined. V was pared by 3 bases and J by 5 bases, with 17 bases between. Looked up from germline, CDR1 is SEHNR and CDR2 is FQNEAQ (reference sequence). The CDR3 consists of 15 residues.

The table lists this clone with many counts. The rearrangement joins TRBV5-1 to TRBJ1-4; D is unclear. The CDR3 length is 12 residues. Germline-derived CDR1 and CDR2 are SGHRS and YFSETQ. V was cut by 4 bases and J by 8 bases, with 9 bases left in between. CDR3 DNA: TGCGCCAGCAGCCCCCTGGGCGAAAAACTGTTTTTT. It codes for CASSPLGEKLFF.

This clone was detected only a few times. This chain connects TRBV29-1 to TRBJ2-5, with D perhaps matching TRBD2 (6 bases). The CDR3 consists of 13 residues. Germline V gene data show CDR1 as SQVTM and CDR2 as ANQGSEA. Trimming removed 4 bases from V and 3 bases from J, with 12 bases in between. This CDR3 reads CSVAPGVKETQYF. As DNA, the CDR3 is TGCAGCGTTGCGCCGGGAGTTAAAGAGACCCAGTACTTC. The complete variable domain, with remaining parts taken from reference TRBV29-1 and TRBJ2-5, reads SAVISQKPSRDICQRGTSLTIQCQVDSQVTMMFWYRQQPGQSLTLIATANQGSEATYESGFVIDKFPISRPNLTFSTLTVSNMSPEDSSIYLCSVAPGVKETQYFGPGTRLLVL.

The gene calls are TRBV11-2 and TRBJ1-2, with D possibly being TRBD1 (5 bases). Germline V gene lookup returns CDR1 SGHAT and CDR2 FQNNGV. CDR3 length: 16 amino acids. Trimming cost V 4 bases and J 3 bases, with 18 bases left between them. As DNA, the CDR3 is TGTGCCAGCAGCTGGGGCTTGAGGGGAAGAGACTATGGCTACACCTTC. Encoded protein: CASSWGLRGRDYGYTF.

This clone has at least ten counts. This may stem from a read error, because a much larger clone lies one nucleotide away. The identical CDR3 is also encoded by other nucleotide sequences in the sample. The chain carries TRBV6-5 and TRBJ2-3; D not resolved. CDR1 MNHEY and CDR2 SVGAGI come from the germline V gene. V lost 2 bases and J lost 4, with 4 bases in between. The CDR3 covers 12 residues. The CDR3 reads CASSYGPDTQYF. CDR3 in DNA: TGTGCCAGCAGTTACGGTCCAGATACGCAGTATTTT.

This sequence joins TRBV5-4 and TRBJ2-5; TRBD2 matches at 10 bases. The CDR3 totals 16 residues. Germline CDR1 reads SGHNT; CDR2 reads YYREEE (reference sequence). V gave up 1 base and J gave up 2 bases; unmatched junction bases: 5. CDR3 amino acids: CASSLSSGGSQETQYF. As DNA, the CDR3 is TGTGCCAGCAGCTTGTCTAGCGGGGGATCTCAAGAGACCCAGTACTTC.

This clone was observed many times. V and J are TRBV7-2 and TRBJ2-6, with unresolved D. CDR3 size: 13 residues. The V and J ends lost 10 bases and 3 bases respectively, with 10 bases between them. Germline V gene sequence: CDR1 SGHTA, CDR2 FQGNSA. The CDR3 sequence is CATTEIGANVLTF. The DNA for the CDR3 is TGTGCCACAACCGAGATTGGGGCCAACGTCCTGACTTTC.

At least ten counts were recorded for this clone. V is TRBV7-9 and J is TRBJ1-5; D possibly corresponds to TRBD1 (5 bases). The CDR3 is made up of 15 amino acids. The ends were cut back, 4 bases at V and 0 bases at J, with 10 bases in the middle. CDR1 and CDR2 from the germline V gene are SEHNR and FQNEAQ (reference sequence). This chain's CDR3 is CASSSRGDSNQPQHF. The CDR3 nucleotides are TGTGCCAGCAGCTCACGGGGGGATAGCAATCAGCCCCAGCATTTT.

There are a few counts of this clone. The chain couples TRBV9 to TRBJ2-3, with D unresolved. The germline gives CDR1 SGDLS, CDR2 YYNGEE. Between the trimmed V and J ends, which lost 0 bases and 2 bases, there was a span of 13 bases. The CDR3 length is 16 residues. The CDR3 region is CASSVEAGTFTDTQYF. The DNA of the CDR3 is TGTGCCAGCAGCGTAGAGGCAGGAACCTTCACAGATACGCAGTATTTT.

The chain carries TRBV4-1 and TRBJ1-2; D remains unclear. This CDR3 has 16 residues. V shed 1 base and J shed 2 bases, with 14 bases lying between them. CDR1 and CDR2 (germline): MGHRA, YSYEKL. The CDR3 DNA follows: TGCGCCAGCAGCCAAGGTGGTGGCGGCGGGAACTATGGCTACACCTTC. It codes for CASSQGGGGGNYGYTF.

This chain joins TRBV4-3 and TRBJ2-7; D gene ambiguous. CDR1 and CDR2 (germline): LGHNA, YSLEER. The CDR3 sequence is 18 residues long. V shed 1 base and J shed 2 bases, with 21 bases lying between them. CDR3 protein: CASSQANYRLGAPYEQYF. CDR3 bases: TGCGCCAGCAGCCAAGCGAATTACAGACTGGGTGCCCCCTACGAGCAGTACTTC.

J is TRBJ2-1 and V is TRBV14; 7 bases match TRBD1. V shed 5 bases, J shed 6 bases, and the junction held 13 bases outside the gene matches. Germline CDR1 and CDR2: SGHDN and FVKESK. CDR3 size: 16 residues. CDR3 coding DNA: TGTGCCAGCAGCAACCGGACAGGTAGAGGAGGCAATGAGCAGTTCTTC. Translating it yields CASSNRTGRGGNEQFF.